Following are 19 T cell receptor beta chains from one sample sequenced in a study of shared clonotypes between healthy human individuals. This table comes from immunoSEQ multiplex PCR, and its TCRdb copy is limited to in-frame clones, with some not included. The sample holds under 1,900,000 clones, just under 99% seen once. The sequenced sample consisted of naive CD4+ T cells sorted from blood. Subset reported: CD45RA+ positively selected. These receptors all come from a man aged 25-45 years in good health.

The V call is TRBV18, the J call TRBJ2-7; D remains unclear. The CDR3 has 15 residues. Germline CDR1 reads KGHSH; CDR2 reads LQKENI. Trimming removed 1 base at V and 0 bases at J, with 10 bases between. The CDR3 loop is CASSPQALASYEQYF. The DNA for the CDR3 is TGTGCCAGCTCACCACAGGCATTGGCCTCCTACGAGCAGTACTTC.

The chain carries TRBV28 and TRBJ1-4, with TRBD1 as a possible D gene (5 bases). CDR1 is MDHEN and CDR2 is SYDVKM in the germline V gene. V lost 2 bases and J lost 10, with 8 bases in between. CDR3 length: 12 residues. In nucleotides, the CDR3 is TGTGCCAGCAGTTTAATCGGGGGAAAACTGTTTTTT. The encoded protein is CASSLIGGKLFF.

The rearrangement uses TRBV11-2 and TRBJ2-7; 7 bases align to TRBD2. Germline trimming cut 4 bases from V and 3 bases from J; bases unmatched to any gene: 18. Germline V CDR1 and CDR2: SGHAT, FQNNGV. The CDR3 length is 18 residues. The CDR3 DNA is TGTGCCAGCAGCTCCCAGTCATTACGGGACTACAAGATCTACGAGCAGTACTTC. Translation: CASSSQSLRDYKIYEQYF.

V is TRBV29-1 and J is TRBJ1-1; a weak D match, TRBD1 (5 bases). Germline CDR1 and CDR2: SQVTM and ANQGSEA. CDR3 length equals 13 residues. Trimming cost V 7 bases and J 0 bases, with 12 bases left between them. CDR3 DNA sequence: TGCAGCGCCCAGACAGTCATGAACACTGAAGCTTTCTTT. This translates into CSAQTVMNTEAFF. Full variable domain (outside the CDR3, taken from reference TRBV29-1 and TRBJ1-1): SAVISQKPSRDICQRGTSLTIQCQVDSQVTMMFWYRQQPGQSLTLIATANQGSEATYESGFVIDKFPISRPNLTFSTLTVSNMSPEDSSIYLCSAQTVMNTEAFFGQGTRLTVV.

Of note for this clone: This sample also contains other DNA sequences that code for the same CDR3. The rearrangement uses TRBV5-1 and TRBJ2-3; TRBD2 agrees at 10 bases. The J segment lost 1 base and the V segment lost 3 bases, leaving 2 bases of the junction unmatched. The CDR3 length is 15 residues. Germline CDR1 SGHRS, CDR2 YFSETQ. CDR3 in DNA: TGCGCCAGCAGCTCAGGACTAGCGGGCACAGATACGCAGTATTTT. It is translated as CASSSGLAGTDTQYF. Full variable domain (missing parts from reference TRBV5-1 and TRBJ2-3): KAGVTQTPRYLIKTRGQQVTLSCSPISGHRSVSWYQQTPGQGLQFLFEYFSETQRNKGNFPGRFSGRQFSNSRSEMNVSTLELGDSALYLCASSSGLAGTDTQYFGPGTRLTVL.

The CDR3 sequence is CASSLGGSWAFF. CDR3 coding DNA: TGTGCCAGCAGTTTGGGGGGTTCGTGGGCTTTCTTT. J is TRBJ1-1 and V is TRBV28, with D tentatively TRBD1 (5 bases). Germline V gives CDR1 MDHEN, CDR2 SYDVKM. Trimming shortened V by 3 bases and J by 11 bases, and 13 bases separated the two germline ends. The CDR3 covers 12 residues.

The genes are TRBV10-3 and TRBJ2-7, with unresolved D. The CDR3 totals 13 residues. V lost 2 bases, J lost 3 bases, and 8 bases lay in between. Germline assignment: CDR1 ENHRY and CDR2 SYGVKD. CDR3 DNA: TGTGCCATCAGTGAGACTAAGTTCTACGAGCAGTACTTC. It specifies CAISETKFYEQYF.

The chain carries TRBV10-3 and TRBJ2-5, with 10 positions matching TRBD1. With 11 bases clipped from V and 4 bases from J, the junction kept 13 bases outside the gene matches. The CDR3 consists of 15 residues. CDR1 ENHRY and CDR2 SYGVKD come from the germline V gene. CDR3 sequence (DNA): TGTGCCGCCCAGCGCGAGACAGGGGGCGCAGAGACCCAGTACTTC. It encodes CAAQRETGGAETQYF.

The chain is built from TRBV4-2 and TRBJ2-3; unclear D gene. Germline loops: CDR1 LGHNA, CDR2 YNFKEQ. V lost 3 bases and J 6 bases, leaving 19 bases between the germline ends. The CDR3 is 16 residues long. For the CDR3, the DNA is TGTGCCAGCAGCCACCCAAGGGATTCGAACGGCGATACGCAGTATTTT. The encoded protein is CASSHPRDSNGDTQYF.

The chain carries TRBV5-1 and TRBJ2-5; D is unclear. The ends were cut back, 1 base at V and 4 bases at J, with 8 bases in the middle. The CDR3 has 13 residues. The germline V gene has CDR1 SGHRS and CDR2 YFSETQ. The CDR3 DNA reads TGCGCCAGCAGCTTGACATGGTTAGAGACCCAGTACTTC. It specifies CASSLTWLETQYF.

The CDR3 DNA sequence: TGTGCCAGCAGTTCGACAGGGGAGCCCTGGGCTTTCTTT. This sequence encodes CASSSTGEPWAFF. This rearrangement joins TRBV6-5 to TRBJ1-1; 8 positions match TRBD1. V gave up 4 bases and J gave up 11 bases; unmatched junction bases: 9. Germline-derived CDR1 and CDR2 are MNHEY and SVGAGI. This CDR3 region has 13 residues.

V and J are TRBV7-9 and TRBJ2-1; D remains ambiguous. The length of the CDR3 is 10 residues. The germline gives CDR1 SEHNR, CDR2 FQNEAQ (reference sequence). The V end was cut by 1 base, the J end by 13 bases, with 5 bases between. The CDR3 region is CASSLGRQFF. DNA of the CDR3: TGTGCCAGCAGCTTAGGGAGACAGTTCTTC.

Comment on this clone: The DNA is left out, because the CDR3 cannot be placed on it with certainty; the CDR3 is given as TCRdb lists it. The CDR3 loop is CASSQGVGGGAAGFF. The genes are TRBV4-3 and TRBJ1-1. The CDR3 is 15 residues long, ends included. Germline V gene sequence: CDR1 LGHNA, CDR2 YSLEER.

The V gene is TRBV15, the J gene TRBJ2-5, with D tentatively TRBD1 (5 bases). Trimming took 6 bases from V and 4 from J, leaving 12 bases between them. The CDR3 has 13 residues. The V gene's germline CDR1 is LNHNV and CDR2 YYDKDF (reference sequence). CDR3 amino acids: CATSEGVRETQYF. The CDR3 DNA follows: TGTGCCACCAGTGAAGGGGTTCGAGAGACCCAGTACTTC.

The chain recombines TRBV28 with TRBJ1-2; 9 bases map to TRBD1. The CDR3 consists of 18 residues. V dropped 7 bases and J dropped 0; count of bases not matched to a gene: 15. CDR1 is MDHEN and CDR2 is SYDVKM in the germline V gene. As DNA, the CDR3 is TGTGCCAGCAACGACAACCCGCGGGACAGGGCTACTAACTATGGCTACACCTTC. It translates to CASNDNPRDRATNYGYTF.

The rearrangement uses TRBV2 and TRBJ2-1; weak D call: TRBD2 (5 bases). CDR1 is SNHLY and CDR2 is FYNNEI in the germline V gene. V was pared by 8 bases and J by 0 bases, with 11 bases between. The CDR3 runs to 14 residues. The CDR3 region is CASLDYRSYNEQFF. CDR3 DNA sequence: TGTGCCAGCTTAGACTACCGCTCCTACAATGAGCAGTTCTTC.

This chain connects TRBV20-1 to TRBJ2-7, with D perhaps assigned TRBD1 or TRBD2 (7 bases each). The CDR3 is 11 amino acids. V was cut by 5 bases and J by 9 bases, with 14 bases left in between. The germline V gene has CDR1 DFQATT and CDR2 SNEGSKA (reference sequence). The CDR3 is CSAPGGATQYF. The CDR3 bases are TGCAGTGCTCCAGGGGGGGCGACGCAGTACTTC.

This chain uses TRBV27 with TRBJ1-1; 8 bases match TRBD1. The germline gives CDR1 MNHEY, CDR2 SMNVEV (reference sequence). Unmatched junction bases numbered 4, after V lost 4 bases and J lost 3 bases. This CDR3 is 14 amino acids long. Written as DNA, the CDR3 is TGTGCCAGCAGTTCCGGACAGGGAGACACTGAAGCTTTCTTT. Translated, it gives CASSSGQGDTEAFF.

Here the CDR3 reads CAASGQGAFDTQYF. For the CDR3, the DNA is TGTGCCGCCTCCGGACAGGGGGCGTTTGATACGCAGTATTTT. V and J are TRBV6-1 and TRBJ2-3; 11 positions match TRBD1. J lost 6 bases, V lost 11 bases, and 10 bases had no gene match. The germline V gene encodes CDR1 MNHNS and CDR2 SASEGT. The CDR3 length is 14 residues.